This is a list of T cell receptor beta chains from one sample in a study of shared clonotypes between healthy human individuals. Some clones are missing from TCRdb's copy, which holds only in-frame ones; the method was immunoSEQ multiplex PCR. The table has over 2,000,000 clones, roughly 95% seen once. Sequencing was carried out using naive CD8+ T cells from PBMCs. These receptors were obtained from a man younger than 30 in good health. Some clones in this sample may be carry-over from other donors' samples. Each CDR3 is given with its conserved first and last residue. D genes are given only for firm matches. Size is omitted from some rows. Given values are once, few, many or a class for expanded clones.

v_call	clone_size	j_call	d_call	cdr3_aa	cdr3_nt
TRBV7-9	.	TRBJ2-3	TRBD1	CASSVDRTPWYF	TGTGCCAGCAGCGTGGACAGGACCCCCTGGTATTTT
TRBV9	once	TRBJ2-3	TRBD2	CASSVVAGVSADTQYF	TGTGCCAGCAGCGTAGTAGCGGGAGTTTCGGCAGATACGCAGTATTTT
TRBV7-6	.	TRBJ2-3	.	CASSIHSLDTQYF	TGTGCCAGCAGCATCCACAGTCTAGATACGCAGTATTTT
TRBV6-5	few	TRBJ1-2	.	CASSADSYGYTF	TGTGCCAGCAGTGCCGACAGCTATGGCTACACCTTC
TRBV28	.	TRBJ2-7	.	CASSPLGVYEQYF	TGTGCCAGCAGTCCCTTAGGGGTCTACGAGCAGTACTTC
TRBV27	.	TRBJ2-7	TRBD1	CASSFLPTGFNEQYF	TGTGCCAGCAGTTTCCTTCCGACAGGGTTCAACGAGCAGTACTTC
TRBV7-9	.	TRBJ2-2	.	CASSALPGDNGELFF	TGTGCCAGCAGCGCCCTACCGGGAGACAATGGGGAGCTGTTTTTT
TRBV29-1	.	TRBJ1-2	.	CSVPGYGYTF	TGCAGCGTTCCGGGTTATGGCTACACCTTC
TRBV25-1	.	TRBJ2-1	.	CASSEALYNEQFF	TGTGCCAGCAGTGAGGCCTTATACAATGAGCAGTTCTTC
TRBV28	.	TRBJ1-5	TRBD1	CASSLAGGVINQPQHF	TGTGCCAGCAGTTTGGCAGGGGGCGTAATCAATCAGCCCCAGCATTTT
TRBV9	.	TRBJ1-2	TRBD1	CASSGSGTGVGYTF	TGTGCCAGCAGCGGATCCGGGACAGGGGTTGGCTACACCTTC
TRBV30	.	TRBJ1-2	.	CAWLAPGYDPNYGYTF	TGTGCCTGGCTAGCACCCGGGTACGATCCGAACTATGGCTACACCTTC
TRBV27	.	TRBJ2-2	.	CASSLSGGNTGELFF	TGTGCCAGCAGTTTATCTGGCGGAAACACCGGGGAGCTGTTTTTT
TRBV4-3	.	TRBJ2-7	TRBD2	CASSPESGTSGNYEQYF	TGCGCCAGCAGCCCTGAAAGTGGGACTAGCGGCAACTACGAGCAGTACTTC
TRBV28	.	TRBJ2-7	.	CASSFGPYEQYF	TGTGCCAGCTCATTTGGCCCCTACGAGCAGTACTTC
TRBV28	.	TRBJ2-5	TRBD1	CASNDRDRGAETQYF	TGTGCCAGCAACGACCGGGACAGGGGTGCAGAGACCCAGTACTTC
TRBV28	.	TRBJ2-7	.	CASSPFMRAAYEQYF	TGTGCCAGCAGCCCCTTCATGAGGGCGGCCTACGAGCAGTACTTC
TRBV10-3	few	TRBJ2-2	.	CATTPSSSGELFF	TGTGCCACCACCCCATCTAGTTCCGGGGAGCTGTTTTTT
TRBV7-9	.	TRBJ2-2	.	CASSPLGGAGELFF	TGTGCCAGCAGCCCCCTAGGTGGGGCCGGGGAGCTGTTTTTT
TRBV13	.	TRBJ2-5	TRBD2	CASSSRLAGLKETQYF	TGTGCCAGCAGCTCACGACTAGCGGGGTTGAAAGAGACCCAGTACTTC
TRBV11-2	.	TRBJ2-5	TRBD2	CASSLFLGGRLFREETQYF	TGTGCCAGCAGCCTTTTTCTTGGCGGGAGACTATTTAGAGAAGAGACCCAGTACTTC
TRBV6-1	.	TRBJ2-7	TRBD1	CASSEGQGTYEQYF	TGTGCCAGCAGTGAGGGACAGGGAACCTACGAGCAGTACTTC
TRBV27	.	TRBJ2-7	TRBD1	CASGTGSYEQYF	TGTGCCAGCGGGACAGGGTCCTACGAGCAGTACTTC
TRBV21-1	.	TRBJ2-1	.	CASSKRTVSAAFSYNEQFF	TGTGCCAGCAGCAAACGGACTGTCTCTGCCGCCTTCTCCTACAATGAGCAGTTCTTC
TRBV18	.	TRBJ2-7	.	CASSPPGSLPYEQYF	TGTGCCAGCTCACCACCCGGCTCACTCCCCTACGAGCAGTACTTC
TRBV9	.	TRBJ1-4	.	CASSAGTDPEKLFF	TGTGCCAGCAGCGCCGGGACGGACCCTGAAAAACTGTTTTTT
TRBV29-1	once	TRBJ2-7	.	CSASAGAFVYF	TGCAGCGCTTCCGCGGGTGCTTTCGTCTACTTC
TRBV2	.	TRBJ2-7	TRBD2	CACRTSERSSYEQYF	TGTGCCTGCAGGACTAGCGAAAGGAGCTCCTACGAGCAGTACTTC
TRBV5-6	.	TRBJ1-2	TRBD1	CASNYQGAGGYTF	TGTGCCAGCAACTACCAGGGGGCTGGTGGCTACACCTTC
TRBV18	.	TRBJ2-7	.	CASSPGPPYEQYF	TGTGCCAGCTCACCAGGTCCTCCCTACGAGCAGTACTTC
TRBV28	.	TRBJ2-4	.	CASSFGVAKNIQYF	TGTGCCAGCAGTTTTGGGGTAGCCAAAAACATTCAGTACTTC
TRBV6-1	.	TRBJ2-7	TRBD2	CASSERLAGVSYEQYF	TGTGCCAGCAGTGAGCGTCTAGCGGGAGTGTCCTACGAGCAGTACTTC
TRBV5-1	.	TRBJ2-1	TRBD2	CASSSGLENNEQFF	TGCGCCAGCAGTTCCGGACTAGAAAACAATGAGCAGTTCTTC
TRBV5-4	.	TRBJ2-7	TRBD2	CASRDVGGRAYEQYF	TGTGCCAGCAGGGACGTGGGCGGGAGGGCCTACGAGCAGTACTTC
TRBV7-8	.	TRBJ1-1	.	CASSSGYTEAFF	TGTGCCAGCAGCTCCGGATACACTGAAGCTTTCTTT
TRBV7-8	.	TRBJ1-1	.	CASSSRQVYTEAFF	TGTGCCAGCAGCTCGAGACAGGTCTACACTGAAGCTTTCTTT
TRBV27	few	TRBJ1-2	.	CASSPPGGTNYGYTF	TGTGCCAGCAGCCCCCCGGGGGGGACTAACTATGGCTACACCTTC